Detailed here is one T cell receptor beta chain. This entry is derived from a study of immune heterogeneity within non-small cell lung tumors. Study summary: With respect to histology, the tumors encompassed a handful of squamous cell carcinomas, 10 non-squamous carcinomas and 1 not otherwise specified.

Bulk tumor gDNA, about 640 ng per sample, served as the TCR template. Multiple widely separated biopsies were taken from each primary tumor at surgery. It was patients with untreated, newly diagnosed non-small cell lung cancer who underwent curative surgery. There were some 15 donors in total. They were all newly diagnosed non-small cell lung cancer patients undergoing surgery with curative intent. Multiplex PCR with 32 V and 13 J primers amplified TCR beta CDR3. TCRdb passed the multiplex PCR reads through MiXCR, listing each CDR3 protein once. This table holds approximately 31,000 distinct CDR3 sequences, approximately 30% found once. The ends were cut back, 5 bases at V and 4 bases at J, with 20 bases in the middle. Germline assignment: CDR1 LNHDA and CDR2 SQIVND (reference sequence). This CDR3 is built from 16 residues.

The sequence was obtained from a middle-aged man with non-small cell lung cancer. The chain has TRBV19 and TRBJ2-5; TRBD1 or TRBD2 may be the D gene (6 bases each). The sample was lung tumor tissue. In nucleotides, the CDR3 is TGTGCCAGTAGTGGAGCAGGGGAGGAAGCGCGAGAGACCCAGTACTTC. The encoded protein is CASSGAGEEARETQYF.